This T cell receptor beta chain came from a study of blood T cells in healthy people across ages. Study-wide results and caveats: Unsorted PBMCs blocked a conclusive comparison of naive and antigen-experienced cells.

For the second PCR, which ran for 7 to 11 cycles, a sample-barcoded 5' primer and a J-beta primer mix were used. A template-switch adaptor with 12 random nucleotides tagged each cDNA molecule. From the 5' RACE reads, TCRdb called clonotypes with MiXCR, one entry per CDR3 protein. This table has roughly 1,000,000 distinct CDR3 sequences, under 30% appearing once. CDR1 is DFQATT and CDR2 is SNEGSKA in the germline V gene (reference sequence). The CDR3 is 17 amino acids. A minimum of 6.5 million PBMCs was isolated per sample. This clonotype has a handful of counts. Its antigen remains unidentified. This sample was also put to use in a study of T cells of mothers and their children. As that report states: Extraction yielded RNA that went, in full, into cDNA synthesis at approximately 1.4 ug per 15 ul.

V is TRBV20-1 and J is TRBJ2-5; 16 bases align to TRBD2. The J call may be in error: the DNA end matches TRBJ2-7 better. This sequence was found in a girl under 10 years old in good health. Sequences were obtained from blood. Here the CDR3 reads CSAKGTSGRAVAYEQYF. The CDR3 DNA reads as TGCAGTGCCAAAGGGACTAGCGGGAGGGCCGTCGCCTACGAGCAGTACTTC.